These 19 T cell receptor beta chains were sequenced from one sample in a study of cytomegalovirus exposure and HLA in healthy donors. 60 Vbeta and 13 Jbeta primers were used in PCR. Using immunoSEQ multiplex PCR, the repertoire was profiled, and TCRdb retains in-frame clones only, with some absent. This sample's table reports just over 200,000 clones. Input material: PBMCs. These TCRs come from a girl aged 2-10 years in good health and CMV-seropositive.

The rearrangement uses TRBV5-6 and TRBJ2-7; TRBD2 is a possible D gene (6 bases). This CDR3 has 15 residues. Looked up from germline, CDR1 is SGHDT and CDR2 is YYEEEE. V gave up 2 bases and J gave up 4 bases, with 16 bases separating them. The CDR3 DNA reads TGTGCCAGCAGCTTCACCCCCCTAGCGCCTTACGAGCAGTACTTC. The encoded protein is CASSFTPLAPYEQYF.

This chain uses TRBV10-3 with TRBJ2-7; the match to TRBD2 covers 11 bases. J was trimmed by 4 bases and V by 4 bases; bases with no gene match: 6. Germline CDR1 is ENHRY and CDR2 is SYGVKD. The CDR3 is 15 residues long. The chain's CDR3 is CAISAAGTSGYEQYF. CDR3 nucleotides: TGTGCCATCAGTGCTGCGGGGACTAGCGGTTACGAGCAGTACTTC.

A word on this clone: Different DNA sequences within this sample yield the same CDR3. CDR3 region: CSVESGYEQYF. DNA for the CDR3: TGCAGCGTTGAATCGGGGTACGAGCAGTACTTC. The chain joins TRBV29-1 to TRBJ2-7, with D possibly being TRBD2 (5 bases). CDR3 size: 11 residues. V gave up 2 bases and J gave up 4 bases, with 6 bases separating them. Germline CDR1 is SQVTM and CDR2 is ANQGSEA.

V is TRBV30 and J is TRBJ1-5; possibly TRBD1 for D (6 bases). Per the germline V gene, CDR1 is GTSNPN and CDR2 is SVGIG (reference sequence). V gave up 5 bases and J gave up 3 bases, with 11 bases separating them. CDR3 length: 13 residues. CDR3 in amino acids: CAWGDTYNQPQHF. CDR3 DNA: TGTGCCTGGGGGGACACATACAATCAGCCCCAGCATTTT.

The chain recombines TRBV27 with TRBJ1-4; 7 bases agree with TRBD1. The CDR3 extends over 14 amino acids. With V trimmed by 2 bases and J by 6 bases, 3 bases remained unmatched. Per the germline V gene, CDR1 is MNHEY and CDR2 is SMNVEV (reference sequence). This CDR3 reads CASSLAGTDEKLFF. CDR3 nucleotide sequence: TGTGCCAGCAGTTTAGCGGGGACAGATGAAAAACTGTTTTTT.

The chain recombines TRBV11-3 with TRBJ2-1, with 9 bases that match TRBD1. Germline CDR1 is SGHNT and CDR2 is YENEEA. The CDR3 sequence is 15 residues long. Trimming at V came to 3 bases and at J to 6 bases, leaving 6 bases not matched to a gene. CDR3: CASSFRGQGPNEQFF. CDR3 sequence (DNA): TGTGCCAGCAGCTTTAGGGGACAGGGTCCCAATGAGCAGTTCTTC. The full variable domain, completed using reference TRBV11-3 and TRBJ2-1, is EAGVVQSPRYKIIEKKQPVAFWCNPISGHNTLYWYLQNLGQGPELLIRYENEEAVDDSQLPKDRFSAERLKGVDSTLKIQPAELGDSAVYLCASSFRGQGPNEQFFGPGTRLTVL.

The chain is built from TRBV28 and TRBJ2-3, with a tentative D call TRBD1 (6 bases). This CDR3 spans 15 amino acids. From germline, CDR1 is MDHEN and CDR2 SYDVKM. With 6 bases removed from V and 4 bases from J, the gap between germline ends came to 17 bases. CDR3 residues: CASSLIQGSADTQYF. CDR3 bases: TGTGCCAGCAGCCTCATACAGGGTAGCGCAGATACGCAGTATTTT. Drawing the rest from reference TRBV28 and TRBJ2-3, the complete variable domain is DVKVTQSSRYLVKRTGEKVFLECVQDMDHENMFWYRQDPGLGLRLIYFSYDVKMKEKGDIPEGYSVSREKKERFSLILESASTNQTSMYLCASSLIQGSADTQYFGPGTRLTVL.

DNA for the CDR3: TGTGCCAGCAGTTTGTGGGGCCCAGATGAGCAGTTCTTC. It is translated as CASSLWGPDEQFF. This sequence joins TRBV27 and TRBJ2-1; D may be TRBD1 (5 bases). Germline CDR1 and CDR2: MNHEY and SMNVEV (reference sequence). There are 13 residues in the CDR3. V gave up 3 bases and J gave up 8 bases, with 11 bases separating them.

The rearrangement joins TRBV5-3 to TRBJ1-2; D perhaps matches TRBD1 (5 bases). TRBV5-3 is an ORF, and what it does is uncertain. This CDR3 contains 18 residues. With 4 bases removed from V and 3 bases from J, the gap between germline ends came to 25 bases. CDR3 DNA sequence: TGTGCCAGAAGCCTATCCCCAGGGATGCATCCCCGCTACTATGGCTACACCTTC. It codes for CARSLSPGMHPRYYGYTF.

Concerning this clone: The conserved final phenylalanine or tryptophan is absent from the CDR3, which likely points to a read error. No DNA is shown, since the ends of the CDR3 on it are uncertain; the CDR3 is the one TCRdb lists. The rearrangement joins TRBV20-1 to TRBJ2-3; the table's TRBD1 call for D was not verified on the DNA. The CDR3 length equals 10 residues, ends included. Germline loops: CDR1 DFQATT, CDR2 SNEGSKA (reference sequence). The CDR3 protein is CSVVGQGFSV.

The CDR3 DNA is TGTGCCAGCAGCGCTGGAGGTAAGAACACTGAAGCTTTCTTT. As protein: CASSAGGKNTEAFF. V gene TRBV7-2 combines with J gene TRBJ1-1; D is unresolved. Trimming left V 5 bases short and J 1 base short, with 11 bases between. The CDR3 extends over 14 amino acids. Germline assignment: CDR1 SGHTA and CDR2 FQGNSA.

The chain carries TRBV9 and TRBJ1-1; no clear D. Germline loops: CDR1 SGDLS, CDR2 YYNGEE. V was shortened by 4 bases and J by 3 bases, with 10 bases between the two germline ends. This CDR3 has 13 residues. DNA of the CDR3: TGTGCCAGCAGCTTTCGGGTGTACACTGAAGCTTTCTTT. Encoded protein: CASSFRVYTEAFF.

This sequence joins TRBV5-1 and TRBJ2-1; 7 positions match TRBD2. V was pared by 5 bases and J by 4 bases, with 12 bases of the junction left unmatched. CDR1 and CDR2 (germline): SGHRS, YFSETQ. The CDR3 totals 16 residues. CDR3 amino acids: CASSLGASGNYNEQFF. Here the CDR3 DNA reads TGCGCCAGCAGTTTAGGGGCTAGCGGAAATTACAATGAGCAGTTCTTC.

The chain links TRBV15 to TRBJ2-1; 10 bases are shared with TRBD2. Germline CDR1 reads LNHNV; CDR2 reads YYDKDF (reference sequence). The junction had 7 bases not matched to a gene; V was cut back by 5 bases and J by 6 bases. This CDR3 spans 15 amino acids. The CDR3 nucleotides read TGTGCCACCAGCGAAGGGGCTAGCGGGAGCAATGAGCAGTTCTTC. It translates to CATSEGASGSNEQFF. Full variable domain (missing parts from reference TRBV15 and TRBJ2-1): DAMVIQNPRYQVTQFGKPVTLSCSQTLNHNVMYWYQQKSSQAPKLLFHYYDKDFNNEADTPDNFQSRRPNTSFCFLDIRSPGLGDTAMYLCATSEGASGSNEQFFGPGTRLTVL.

The chain has TRBV18 and TRBJ2-1; the D is unclear. Trimming removed 1 base at V and 2 bases at J, with 9 bases between. The CDR3 extends over 15 amino acids. Germline CDR1 is KGHSH and CDR2 is LQKENI. In DNA form, the CDR3 reads TGTGCCAGCTCACCACAGTCTGGAGCCTACAATGAGCAGTTCTTC. This encodes CASSPQSGAYNEQFF.

The V and J genes are TRBV7-8 and TRBJ2-1, with 8 bases matching TRBD2. Germline values: CDR1 SGHVS, CDR2 FQNEAQ. The CDR3 totals 15 residues. J was trimmed by 2 bases and V by 5 bases; bases with no gene match: 5. CDR3 in amino acids: CASSPGGAAYNEQFF. The CDR3 bases are TGTGCCAGCAGCCCCGGGGGGGCCGCCTACAATGAGCAGTTCTTC.

The chain recombines TRBV18 with TRBJ1-4; D call uncertain. Germline V gene data show CDR1 as KGHSH and CDR2 as LQKENI. The CDR3 loop spans 18 amino acids. V lost 2 bases and J 3 bases, leaving 19 bases between the germline ends. The CDR3 bases are TGTGCCAGCTCACCAGATTCGCTCGTCGGAGATTCTAATGAAAAACTGTTTTTT. Its translation: CASSPDSLVGDSNEKLFF.

The V call is TRBV28, the J call TRBJ2-7; 7 bases align to TRBD1. V dropped 1 base and J dropped 2; count of bases not matched to a gene: 2. The CDR3 has 14 amino acids. The germline gives CDR1 MDHEN, CDR2 SYDVKM. The CDR3 is CASSLFTGAYEQYF. CDR3 in DNA: TGTGCCAGCAGTTTATTTACAGGGGCCTACGAGCAGTACTTC.

This chain connects TRBV27 to TRBJ2-3; D possibly corresponds to TRBD2 (5 bases). Germline CDR1 is MNHEY and CDR2 is SMNVEV (reference sequence). With 8 bases removed from V and 3 bases from J, the gap between germline ends came to 15 bases. The CDR3 is 14 amino acids. The CDR3 DNA reads TGTGCCAGCTCGTCCGGGGAATGGACAGATACGCAGTATTTT. As protein: CASSSGEWTDTQYF.